The clone carrying this TCR beta chain was seen a handful of times. Its antigen is unknown. This CDR3 region has 14 residues. The germline gives CDR1 PRHDT, CDR2 FYEKMQ (reference sequence). V dropped 3 bases and J dropped 2 bases, with 11 bases sitting between them. Peripheral blood genomic DNA, not sorted cells or RNA, was the template. Rearranged V-D-J TRB sequences were amplified with a mixed TRB-A/B primer pool. TCRdb ran MiXCR on the multiplex PCR reads and lists one entry per CDR3 protein. The sample shows about 10,000 distinct CDR3 sequences, around 35% of them seen only once. This specimen belongs to a study of T cell repertoires in aging, cancer and after chemotherapy. On the study more broadly: Clear clonal overlap appeared across healthy donor samples taken over several months to years.

Study-level results: In each cancer cohort, median generation probability increased across chemotherapy, suggesting thymic output rebounded.

Sequenced material: blood. This chain connects TRBV13 to TRBJ2-7; a possible D gene is TRBD2 (6 bases). This TCR came from a human donor in good health. CDR3 DNA sequence: TGTGCCAGCAGCTTTAGCGGACCTGCCTACGAGCAGTACTTC. It encodes CASSFSGPAYEQYF.